Each of the 16 T cell receptor beta chains below was sequenced from the same sample in a study of T cell changes during pregnancy in multiple sclerosis. Only in-frame clones appear in the TCRdb table, and some are missing; sequencing was by immunoSEQ multiplex PCR. Here the sample spans fewer than 60,000 clones, roughly nine tenths being singletons. The input for sequencing was CD8+ T cells from peripheral blood mononuclear cells, taken after pregnancy. Receptors originate from a female donor with multiple sclerosis, enrolled in a pregnancy study.

The chain employs TRBV27 and TRBJ1-2; 8 bases align to TRBD1. The length of the CDR3 is 16 residues. CDR1 MNHEY and CDR2 SMNVEV come from the germline V gene (reference sequence). V gave up 5 bases and J gave up 4 bases; unmatched junction bases: 12. CDR3: CASSPSRTGWSYGYTF. The CDR3 DNA reads as TGTGCCAGCAGTCCCTCCAGGACAGGGTGGAGCTATGGCTACACCTTC.

The V gene is TRBV6-1, the J gene TRBJ2-7, with a possible D match to TRBD1 (5 bases). Germline V gives CDR1 MNHNS, CDR2 SASEGT. With 1 base removed from V and 6 bases from J, the gap between germline ends came to 10 bases. The CDR3 totals 13 residues. In DNA, the CDR3 is TGTGCCAGCAGTGAAGGGGCCCAGGGCGAGCAGTACTTC. Translated: CASSEGAQGEQYF.

Here the CDR3 DNA reads TGTGCCAGCACACCCGGGAGGAACTATGGCTACACCTTC. It specifies CASTPGRNYGYTF. The rearrangement links TRBV13 to TRBJ1-2, with unresolved D. The germline V gene has CDR1 PRHDT and CDR2 FYEKMQ (reference sequence). The CDR3 sequence is 13 residues long. V lost 7 bases and J lost 2, with 11 bases in between.

The chain combines TRBV7-9 with TRBJ1-2; 7 positions agree with TRBD1. The CDR3 consists of 14 residues. Germline trimming cut 0 bases from V and 10 bases from J; bases unmatched to any gene: 8. In germline, CDR1 is SEHNR, CDR2 FQNEAQ (reference sequence). CDR3 in DNA: TGTGCCAGCAGCTTAGCGGTGATCCAGGGGGACTACACCTTC. Translated: CASSLAVIQGDYTF.

The chain combines TRBV7-9 with TRBJ2-1, with 7 nucleotides matching TRBD1. There are 15 residues in the CDR3. The V segment lost 5 bases and the J segment 2 bases; nucleotides outside the gene matches: 6. From germline, CDR1 is SEHNR and CDR2 FQNEAQ (reference sequence). The CDR3 protein is CASSRAQGAYNEQFF. CDR3 DNA: TGTGCCAGCAGCCGGGCCCAGGGGGCCTACAATGAGCAGTTCTTC.

The chain has TRBV13 and TRBJ2-3, with TRBD1 identical over 7 bases. In germline, CDR1 is PRHDT, CDR2 FYEKMQ (reference sequence). CDR3 length: 16 residues. Germline trimming cut 5 bases from V and 0 bases from J; bases unmatched to any gene: 8. This chain's CDR3 is CASSKEQGSSTDTQYF. The CDR3 DNA is TGTGCCAGCAGCAAGGAACAGGGGTCTAGCACAGATACGCAGTATTTT.

The CDR3 DNA is TGTGCCAGCAGCTTGGGTACAGGGTATGGAAACACCATATATTTT. It yields the protein CASSLGTGYGNTIYF. The rearrangement uses TRBV5-6 and TRBJ1-3, with a possible D match to TRBD1 (6 bases). The ends were cut back, 0 bases at V and 3 bases at J, with 10 bases in the middle. CDR1 is SGHDT, CDR2 YYEEEE, per germline. This CDR3 has 15 residues.

The chain employs TRBV5-6 and TRBJ1-2, with 9 bases that match TRBD1. CDR3 size: 13 residues. Per germline, CDR1 SGHDT and CDR2 YYEEEE. Unmatched junction bases numbered 4, after V lost 0 bases and J lost 10 bases. The CDR3 sequence is CASSLGTGGFYTF. The CDR3 DNA sequence: TGTGCCAGCAGCTTGGGTACAGGGGGCTTCTACACCTTC.

This clone has a handful of counts. This chain joins TRBV7-9 and TRBJ1-1, with 9 positions matching TRBD1. V was clipped by 4 bases and J by 0 bases; unmatched bases: 9. Per the germline V gene, CDR1 is SEHNR and CDR2 is FQNEAQ (reference sequence). The CDR3 has 17 amino acids. The CDR3 region is CASSWGQGGFMNTEAFF. The CDR3 DNA reads TGTGCCAGCAGCTGGGGACAGGGAGGTTTCATGAACACTGAAGCTTTCTTT.

The CDR3 region has the DNA TGCAGCGTGGGACAGACGAACGAAAAACTGTTTTTT. Encoded protein: CSVGQTNEKLFF. This chain uses TRBV29-1 with TRBJ1-4; 7 bases align to TRBD1. The junction had 6 bases not matched to a gene; V was cut back by 6 bases and J by 8 bases. CDR1 is SQVTM and CDR2 is ANQGSEA in the germline V gene. CDR3 length equals 12 residues. Based on the CDR3 plus reference TRBV29-1 and TRBJ1-4, the full variable domain is SAVISQKPSRDICQRGTSLTIQCQVDSQVTMMFWYRQQPGQSLTLIATANQGSEATYESGFVIDKFPISRPNLTFSTLTVSNMSPEDSSIYLCSVGQTNEKLFFGSGTQLSVL.

The chain recombines TRBV19 with TRBJ2-2; D is undetermined. The CDR3 loop spans 13 amino acids. Germline V CDR1 and CDR2: LNHDA, SQIVND (reference sequence). Trimming removed 1 base from V and 5 bases from J, with 5 bases in between. CDR3: CASSIAGTGELFF. CDR3 sequence (DNA): TGTGCCAGTAGTATAGCGGGTACCGGGGAGCTGTTTTTT.

The CDR3 DNA is TGTGCCAGCACCAACGGACAGGGCAACAATGAGCAGTTCTTC. Its translation is CASTNGQGNNEQFF. The genes are TRBV5-6 and TRBJ2-1; TRBD1 matches at 8 bases. V lost 6 bases and J lost 5; bases outside the gene matches: 7. Germline V gives CDR1 SGHDT, CDR2 YYEEEE. The CDR3 extends over 14 amino acids.

This chain links TRBV19 with TRBJ1-2, with TRBD1 matching over 7 bases. CDR3 size: 16 residues. The V segment lost 5 bases and the J segment 0 bases; nucleotides outside the gene matches: 9. Germline V CDR1 and CDR2: LNHDA, SQIVND (reference sequence). For the CDR3, the DNA is TGTGCCAGTAGTTTTCCCCGGGACAGAGCTAACTATGGCTACACCTTC. Translation gives CASSFPRDRANYGYTF.

The CDR3 reads CASSWGVGNQPQHF. The CDR3 DNA reads as TGTGCCAGCAGCTGGGGGGTCGGCAATCAGCCCCAGCATTTT. This chain connects TRBV5-6 to TRBJ1-5; D perhaps matches TRBD1 (5 bases). CDR3 size: 14 residues. Germline V CDR1 and CDR2: SGHDT, YYEEEE. The V gene lost 3 bases and the J gene lost 2 bases, with 9 bases spanning the gap.

The rearrangement joins TRBV7-8 to TRBJ1-4; possible D gene TRBD1, 5 bases. CDR3 size: 16 residues. The germline V gene encodes CDR1 SGHVS and CDR2 FQNEAQ. The V end was cut by 5 bases, the J end by 0 bases, with 13 bases between. The CDR3 DNA follows: TGTGCCAGCAGCCGCGACAGACTTCCAACTAATGAAAAACTGTTTTTT. Translating gives CASSRDRLPTNEKLFF.

The CDR3 protein is CASSESSHVTDTQYF. CDR3 in DNA: TGTGCCAGCAGTGAATCGAGTCATGTCACAGATACGCAGTATTTT. V is TRBV2 and J is TRBJ2-3, with D unresolved. The CDR3 spans 15 residues. V was cut by 2 bases and J by 2 bases, with 11 bases left in between. Germline-derived CDR1 and CDR2 are SNHLY and FYNNEI. The full variable domain, rest sourced from reference TRBV2 and TRBJ2-3, is EPEVTQTPSHQVTQMGQEVILRCVPISNHLYFYWYRQILGQKVEFLVSFYNNEISEKSEIFDDQFSVERPDGSNFTLKIRSTKLEDSAMYFCASSESSHVTDTQYFGPGTRLTVL.